This entry is about one T cell receptor beta chain. This CDR3 is built from 16 residues. V was shortened by 0 bases and J by 4 bases, with 13 bases between the two germline ends. CDR1 and CDR2 (germline): SGHRS, YFSETQ. In the authors' workflow: For nucleated cells, counts were estimated from reference gene primer amplification. Produced via immunoSEQ multiplex PCR; TCRdb's table is partial and in-frame only. D and trimming come from the DNA, and the V and J calls and clone size come from that table. The sample lists fewer than 75,000 clones; roughly three quarters were seen once. The sample belongs to a study of blood T cell repertoires in COVID-19. At the level of the study: Material from acute and convalescent COVID-19 was sourced from the United States, Italy and Spain. T cells, B-cell-depleted T cells, or PBMCs provided the cDNA or gDNA that served as material.

The clonotype comes from a woman in her sixties with acute or convalescent COVID-19. The sequenced sample consisted of peripheral blood. The genes are TRBV5-1 and TRBJ1-4; D might be TRBD1 (5 bases). This chain's CDR3 is CASSLAPGRDNEKLFF. The CDR3 nucleotides read TGCGCCAGCAGCTTGGCCCCAGGGCGGGATAATGAAAAACTGTTTTTT.